Below, one TCR beta chain is given with its context. This sample is drawn from a study of blood T cell repertoires in COVID-19. Background on the study: The samples span acute and convalescent COVID-19 from the United States, Italy and Spain. PBMCs, B-cell-depleted T cells, or T cells provided the cDNA or gDNA that made up the material.

Original handling: Amplification of reference gene primers was used by the study to estimate nucleated cell counts. The protocol was immunoSEQ multiplex PCR, while the TCRdb copy is restricted to in-frame clones and leaves out a portion. The DNA was the basis for D and trimming; V, J and clone size are from that table. The sample yields roughly 280,000 clones, over 80% seen once. The sequence derives from a man between 60 and 75 years old who had recovered from COVID-19. Sequenced sample: peripheral blood.

The CDR3 loop reads CASSRITGGYNSPLHF. In DNA, the CDR3 is TGTGCCAGCAGTCGCATAACGGGAGGTTATAATTCACCCCTCCACTTT. The chain combines TRBV27 with TRBJ1-6; no clear D gene. The V end was cut by 5 bases, the J end by 4 bases, with 15 bases between. The germline gives CDR1 MNHEY, CDR2 SMNVEV (reference sequence). This CDR3 region has 16 residues.